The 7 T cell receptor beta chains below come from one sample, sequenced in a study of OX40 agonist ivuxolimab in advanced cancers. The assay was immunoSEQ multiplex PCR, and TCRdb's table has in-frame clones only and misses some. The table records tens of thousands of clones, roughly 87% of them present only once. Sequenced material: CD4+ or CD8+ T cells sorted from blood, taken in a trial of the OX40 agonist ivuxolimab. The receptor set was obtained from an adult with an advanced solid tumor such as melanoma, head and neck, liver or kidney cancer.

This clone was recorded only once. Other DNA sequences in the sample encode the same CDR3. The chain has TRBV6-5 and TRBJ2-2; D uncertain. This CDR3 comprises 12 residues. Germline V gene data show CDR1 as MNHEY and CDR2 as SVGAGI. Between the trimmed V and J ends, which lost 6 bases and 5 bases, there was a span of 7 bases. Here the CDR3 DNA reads TGTGCCAGCAGGCTAGGGACCGGGGAGCTGTTTTTT. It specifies CASRLGTGELFF.

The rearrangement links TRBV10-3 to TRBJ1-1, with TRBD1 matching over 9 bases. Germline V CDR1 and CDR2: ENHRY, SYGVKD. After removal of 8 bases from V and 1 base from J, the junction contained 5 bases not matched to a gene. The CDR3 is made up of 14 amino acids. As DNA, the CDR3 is TGTGCCATCTCTGGGGACAGGGCGAACACTGAAGCTTTCTTT. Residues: CAISGDRANTEAFF.

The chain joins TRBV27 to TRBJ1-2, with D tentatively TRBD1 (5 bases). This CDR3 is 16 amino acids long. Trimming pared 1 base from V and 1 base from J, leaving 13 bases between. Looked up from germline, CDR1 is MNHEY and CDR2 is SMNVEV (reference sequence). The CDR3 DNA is TGTGCCAGCAGTTTATTGGGGGGATCGAGTAACTATGGCTACACCTTC. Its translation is CASSLLGGSSNYGYTF.

The CDR3: CASSEGLATDTQYF. In DNA form, the CDR3 reads TGTGCCAGCAGTGAGGGGTTGGCTACAGATACGCAGTATTTT. V gene TRBV2 combines with J gene TRBJ2-3; unclear D gene. Germline V CDR1 and CDR2: SNHLY, FYNNEI. V lost 3 bases and J 3 bases, leaving 10 bases between the germline ends. The CDR3 runs to 14 residues.

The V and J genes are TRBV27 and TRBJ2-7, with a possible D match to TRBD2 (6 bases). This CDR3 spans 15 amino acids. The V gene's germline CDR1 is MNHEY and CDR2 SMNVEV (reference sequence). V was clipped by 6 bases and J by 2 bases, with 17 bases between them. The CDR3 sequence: CASSSPRREPYEQYF. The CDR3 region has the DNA TGTGCCAGCAGCTCCCCCCGGCGGGAACCCTACGAGCAGTACTTC.

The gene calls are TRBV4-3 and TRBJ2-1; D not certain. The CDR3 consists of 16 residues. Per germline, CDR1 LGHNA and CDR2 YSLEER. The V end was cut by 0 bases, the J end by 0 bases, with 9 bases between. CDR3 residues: CASSQDTTGSYNEQFF. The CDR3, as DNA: TGCGCCAGCAGCCAAGATACAACGGGCTCCTACAATGAGCAGTTCTTC.

The CDR3 reads CAIRGDRAGGYTF. The CDR3 DNA reads as TGTGCCATCAGGGGGGACAGGGCTGGCGGCTACACCTTC. The V and J genes are TRBV10-3 and TRBJ1-2; 9 bases align to TRBD1. Germline lookup yields CDR1 ENHRY and CDR2 SYGVKD. The V segment lost 6 bases and the J segment 8 bases; nucleotides outside the gene matches: 7. The length of the CDR3 is 13 residues.